Sequencing of this TCR beta chain was carried out in a study of CD8+CD57+ T cells in acquired aplastic anemia. Both TCR beta VDJ combination and CDR3 sequence profiling were carried out. Genomic DNA was the template for this profiling. TCRdb re-called the reads with MiXCR, one entry per CDR3 protein. The data show around 200,000 distinct CDR3 sequences, about 62% seen once. Previously, flow cytometry had revealed CD8+CD57+ cell expansion in the patients chosen for sequencing. In all patients, the disease was severe acquired aplastic anemia. No therapy had been given to the patients at the time of blood sampling. With regard to this clonotype: Its target is not known. Sequence at one end of the junction differs from germline and may be a read error.

Study-wide findings and caveats: Patients and healthy controls showed no significant CD8+ Simpson's diversity difference.

Germline V gives CDR1 DFQATT, CDR2 SNEGSKA (reference sequence). CDR3 size: 14 residues. The chain uses TRBV20-1 and TRBJ1-2; D remains ambiguous. The receptor was derived from a human donor with aplastic anemia. Sequencing was performed on sorted CD4+, CD8+, or CD8+CD57+ T cells (not recorded which) from PBMCs. In nucleotides, the CDR3 is TGCAGTGCTAGAGATAGCGGCAGATGGGGTGGCTACGCCTTC. Protein sequence: CSARDSGRWGGYAF.